A single sample gave rise to the 25 T cell receptor beta chains below, sequenced in a study of regulatory T cells in long-lasting Graves disease. To make TCR beta libraries, researchers used iRepertoire HTBI primers and Arm-PCR of CDR3 regions. TCRdb reprocessed the multiplex PCR reads with MiXCR, giving one entry per CDR3 protein. The data hold a few hundred thousand distinct CDR3 sequences, with approximately 16% observed a single time. Time point meaning: newly diagnosed GD, antithyroid drugs for less than 3 months. The TCR library used RNA extracted from PBMCs. These same data were also listed under a study on T cells in Graves' hyperthyroidism and ophthalmopathy.

The sequenced sample was peripheral blood mononuclear cells (PBMCs), obtained at new diagnosis, from a patient treated with antithyroid drugs. The origin of the receptors is a woman aged 40 to 50 with Graves disease.

This clonotype was seen many times. V is TRBV11-2 and J is TRBJ2-3; D tentatively fits TRBD1 or TRBD2 (5 bases each). From germline, CDR1 is SGHAT and CDR2 FQNNGV. The V end was cut by 0 bases, the J end by 5 bases, with 12 bases between. The CDR3 loop spans 15 amino acids. CDR3 amino acids: CASSLDGRAGDTQYF. In nucleotides, the CDR3 is TGTGCCAGCAGCTTAGATGGCAGGGCGGGAGATACGCAGTATTTT. The complete variable domain, with remaining parts taken from reference TRBV11-2 and TRBJ2-3, reads EAGVAQSPRYKIIEKRQSVAFWCNPISGHATLYWYQQILGQGPKLLIQFQNNGVVDDSQLPKDRFSAERLKGVDSTLKIQPAKLEDSAVYLCASSLDGRAGDTQYFGPGTRLTVL.

V is TRBV29-1 and J is TRBJ2-2; D unresolved. Trimming cost V 7 bases and J 1 base, with 7 bases left between them. The germline V gene has CDR1 SQVTM and CDR2 ANQGSEA. CDR3 length: 12 amino acids. CDR3 DNA: TGCAGCGGCCAGAGGAACACCGGGGAGCTGTTTTTT. Translation: CSGQRNTGELFF.

Ten or more counts support this clonotype. This chain connects TRBV7-9 to TRBJ2-7; possibly TRBD1 or TRBD2 for D (5 bases each). The CDR3 covers 13 residues. CDR1 is SEHNR and CDR2 is FQNEAQ in the germline V gene (reference sequence). V dropped 1 base and J dropped 12 bases, with 16 bases sitting between them. The CDR3 here is CASSLGDGASLYF. CDR3 nucleotides: TGTGCCAGCAGCTTAGGAGATGGGGCTAGCTTGTACTTC.

This clonotype was counted many times. The rearrangement links TRBV30 to TRBJ2-7, with D perhaps given as TRBD1 or TRBD2 (5 bases each). Trimming stripped 6 bases from V and 0 bases from J, with 12 bases between. The CDR3 is 13 residues long. Germline CDR1 and CDR2: GTSNPN and SVGIG (reference sequence). The CDR3 nucleotides are TGTGCCTGCGGGGCAGGTAGCTCCTACGAGCAGTACTTC. This codes for CACGAGSSYEQYF.

The CDR3 spells CASRGLAGQTTYNEQFF. The CDR3 region has the DNA TGCGCCAGCAGAGGACTAGCGGGACAAACCACCTACAATGAGCAGTTCTTC. V usage is TRBV10-2 and J usage is TRBJ2-1; 12 bases are a match to TRBD2. This CDR3 is 17 amino acids long. CDR1 and CDR2 (germline): WSHSY, SAAADI. The ends lost 6 bases at V and 2 bases at J; junction bases unmatched: 8.

There are many counts of this clonotype. V and J are TRBV18 and TRBJ2-1; 8 bases are a match to TRBD2. V lost 6 bases, J lost 0 bases, and 10 bases stayed unmatched. Germline CDR1 reads KGHSH; CDR2 reads LQKENI. This CDR3 spans 17 amino acids. The CDR3 nucleotides are TGTGCCAGCTCCCGGGGCGTCAGCGGGAGCTCCTACAATGAGCAGTTCTTC. Translated, it gives CASSRGVSGSSYNEQFF.

This clonotype was counted ten times or more. The V call is TRBV11-2, the J call TRBJ2-5; 8 nucleotides line up with TRBD1. V gave up 4 bases and J gave up 2 bases; unmatched junction bases: 6. Germline V gene lookup returns CDR1 SGHAT and CDR2 FQNNGV. This CDR3 is built from 15 residues. CDR3 sequence (DNA): TGTGCCAGCAGCTCCAGACAGGGGACACAAGAGACCCAGTACTTC. As protein: CASSSRQGTQETQYF.

This clonotype was seen at least ten times. This rearrangement joins TRBV20-1 to TRBJ1-1; D gene unclear. CDR3 length equals 14 residues. Trimming removed 1 base at V and 6 bases at J, with 15 bases between. Germline values: CDR1 DFQATT, CDR2 SNEGSKA (reference sequence). CDR3 sequence reads: CSARGYITWAEAFF. The CDR3, as DNA: TGCAGTGCTAGAGGTTACATAACCTGGGCTGAAGCTTTCTTT.

The sample holds many counts of this clonotype. The chain is built from TRBV20-1 and TRBJ1-5, with D maybe TRBD1 (6 bases). Between the trimmed V and J ends, which lost 3 bases and 0 bases, there was a span of 9 bases. The CDR3 is 14 residues long. The germline V gene encodes CDR1 DFQATT and CDR2 SNEGSKA (reference sequence). Written as DNA, the CDR3 is TGCAGTGCTAGCAGGGGAATTAGCAATCAGCCCCAGCATTTT. It encodes CSASRGISNQPQHF.

This clonotype was picked up many times. The chain recombines TRBV12-3 or TRBV12-4 with TRBJ2-1; 7 nucleotides agree with TRBD1. V gave up 6 bases and J gave up 4 bases; unmatched junction bases: 9. The CDR3 has 15 amino acids. The DNA for the CDR3 is TGTGCCAGCAGCCCCGACAGGGTCCCTTACAATGAGCAGTTCTTC. This translates into CASSPDRVPYNEQFF.

The chain links TRBV19 to TRBJ2-1; D gene uncertain. Trimming took off 0 bases at V and 4 bases at J, with 7 bases between the two ends. This CDR3 has 14 residues. Germline CDR1 LNHDA, CDR2 SQIVND (reference sequence). CDR3 amino acids: CASSIDLWYNEQFF. As DNA, the CDR3 is TGTGCCAGTAGTATAGATCTCTGGTACAATGAGCAGTTCTTC. Variable domain in full (rest from reference TRBV19 and TRBJ2-1): DGGITQSPKYLFRKEGQNVTLSCEQNLNHDAMYWYRQDPGQGLRLIYYSQIVNDFQKGDIAEGYSVSREKKESFPLTVTSAQKNPTAFYLCASSIDLWYNEQFFGPGTRLTVL.

This chain joins TRBV5-4 and TRBJ2-1; 9 nucleotides agree with TRBD2. After removal of 0 bases from V and 8 bases from J, the junction contained 6 bases not matched to a gene. Per germline, CDR1 SGHNT and CDR2 YYREEE (reference sequence). The CDR3 extends over 15 amino acids. CDR3 sequence: CASSLGEAGGYEQFF. The CDR3 DNA reads as TGTGCCAGCAGCTTGGGAGAAGCGGGAGGCTATGAGCAGTTCTTC.

This clonotype was seen repeatedly, ten times or more. The chain links TRBV12-3 or TRBV12-4 to TRBJ2-1; D is unclear. The CDR3 covers 15 residues. V lost 6 bases and J 5 bases, leaving 17 bases between the germline ends. CDR3 amino acids: CASSSRGDFDNEQFF. The CDR3 nucleotides read TGTGCCAGCAGCAGCCGCGGAGACTTTGACAATGAGCAGTTCTTC.

This clonotype was counted at least ten times. The chain employs TRBV12-3 or TRBV12-4 and TRBJ2-7, with unresolved D. V was cut by 3 bases and J by 2 bases, with 5 bases left in between. The CDR3 spans 12 residues. The CDR3 loop reads CASSFKPYEQYF. CDR3 nucleotide sequence: TGTGCCAGCAGTTTTAAGCCCTACGAGCAGTACTTC.

This chain joins TRBV9 and TRBJ2-6, with D possibly being TRBD1 (6 bases). Trimming left V 3 bases short and J 0 bases short, with 10 bases between. CDR3 length: 16 residues. The V gene's germline CDR1 is SGDLS and CDR2 YYNGEE. CDR3 residues: CASSAPGVSGANVLTF. DNA for the CDR3: TGTGCCAGCAGCGCCCCAGGGGTCTCTGGGGCCAACGTCCTGACTTTC.

The sample holds many counts of this clonotype. The J gene is TRBJ2-2, the V gene TRBV6-1, with 8 positions matching TRBD2. Trimming removed 10 bases from V and 3 bases from J; junction bases left unmatched: 10. The germline V gene has CDR1 MNHNS and CDR2 SASEGT. The CDR3 sequence is 15 residues long. CDR3 bases: TGTGCCACCCTTAGCGGGGCTACGTACACCGGGGAGCTGTTTTTT. It encodes CATLSGATYTGELFF.

The chain recombines TRBV10-3 with TRBJ1-2, with 9 bases identical to TRBD1. The CDR3 sequence is 13 residues long. After removal of 6 bases from V and 6 bases from J, the junction contained 5 bases not matched to a gene. Germline V CDR1 and CDR2: ENHRY, SYGVKD. In nucleotides, the CDR3 is TGTGCCATCAGGGACAGGGGTATTGATGGCTACACCTTC. Its translation is CAIRDRGIDGYTF.

This clonotype was observed at least ten times. The chain carries TRBV9 and TRBJ2-5, with TRBD1 as a possible D gene (7 bases). The CDR3 length is 15 residues. CDR1 SGDLS and CDR2 YYNGEE come from the germline V gene. The V gene lost 0 bases and the J gene lost 2 bases, with 11 bases spanning the gap. CDR3 protein: CASSVASGGQETQYF. The CDR3 coding sequence is TGTGCCAGCAGCGTAGCTTCAGGGGGGCAAGAGACCCAGTACTTC.

There are many counts of this clonotype. The chain has TRBV6-1 and TRBJ2-7, with D tentatively TRBD1 (5 bases). This CDR3 comprises 14 residues. The V gene's germline CDR1 is MNHNS and CDR2 SASEGT. V lost 2 bases and J lost 0, with 8 bases in between. CDR3 coding DNA: TGTGCCAGCAGTGAATTTGACAGCTCCTACGAGCAGTACTTC. Translating it yields CASSEFDSSYEQYF.

Comments on this clonotype: The germline gene is not matched at one end of the junction; a read error may be the cause. This sequence joins TRBV19 and TRBJ1-5; the D gene is possibly TRBD1 (5 bases). The CDR3 has 15 amino acids. Germline V gives CDR1 LNHDA, CDR2 SQIVND (reference sequence). CDR3 in amino acids: CASNIGLGRNQPQHF. Written as DNA, the CDR3 is TGTGCCAGTAATATAGGGCTGGGGCGCAATCAGCCCCAGCATTTT. Full variable domain (outside the CDR3, taken from reference TRBV19 and TRBJ1-5): DGGITQSPKYLFRKEGQNVTLSCEQNLNHDAMYWYRQDPGQGLRLIYYSQIVNDFQKGDIAEGYSVSREKKESFPLTVTSAQKNPTAFYLCASNIGLGRNQPQHFGDGTRLSIL.

The rearrangement joins TRBV10-3 to TRBJ2-7; 8 nucleotides line up with TRBD2. CDR1 and CDR2 (germline): ENHRY, SYGVKD. V trimming: 2 bases; J trimming: 2 bases; junction bases outside the gene matches: 2. The CDR3 length is 14 residues. The CDR3: CAISEVAGTYEQYF. The CDR3 nucleotides read TGTGCCATCAGTGAGGTAGCGGGGACCTACGAGCAGTACTTC.

This clonotype was seen more than once but under ten times. V gene TRBV27 combines with J gene TRBJ1-1; possibly TRBD1 for D (6 bases). Trimming cost V 3 bases and J 4 bases, with 12 bases left between them. This CDR3 comprises 14 residues. CDR1 and CDR2 from the germline V gene are MNHEY and SMNVEV (reference sequence). The CDR3 DNA reads TGTGCCAGCAGTTTTGGGGGGGGCGTCACTGAAGCTTTCTTT. Amino acids: CASSFGGGVTEAFF.

This clonotype has ten or more counts. The CDR3 DNA follows: TGTGCCAGCAGGTTACAGGGAGGTTCGGGAGAGCAGTACTTC. It translates to CASRLQGGSGEQYF. This rearrangement joins TRBV2 to TRBJ2-7; tentatively, D is TRBD1 or TRBD2 (6 bases each). CDR1 SNHLY and CDR2 FYNNEI come from the germline V gene. Trimming left V 6 bases short and J 7 bases short, with 19 bases between. CDR3 length: 14 amino acids.

The chain has TRBV12-3 or TRBV12-4 and TRBJ2-6, with 7 nucleotides matching TRBD2. The CDR3 contains 18 residues. V dropped 5 bases and J dropped 0; count of bases not matched to a gene: 10. The CDR3 spells CASSPWGLPSSGANVLTF. CDR3 DNA sequence: TGTGCCAGCAGTCCGTGGGGACTACCCAGCTCTGGGGCCAACGTCCTGACTTTC.

CDR3 region: CASSYGRINEQFF. The CDR3 DNA sequence: TGTGCCAGCAGTTATGGGAGGATCAATGAGCAGTTCTTC. The chain recombines TRBV6-5 with TRBJ2-1, with D possibly being TRBD2 (6 bases). Germline values: CDR1 MNHEY, CDR2 SVGAGI. The CDR3 has 13 residues. V lost 3 bases and J 6 bases, leaving 9 bases between the germline ends.